This is a list of T cell receptor beta chains from one sample in a study of control samples from healthy donors and cancer patients. Profiling relied on immunoSEQ multiplex PCR, and the TCRdb table lists in-frame clones only, not all of them. The sample shows approximately 160,000 clones, roughly nine tenths of them seen only once. The specimen was blood. The receptor set was obtained from a woman aged 30 to 39 in good health. The CDR3 runs from the conserved cysteine through the conserved F or W. A D gene is named only where the DNA matches it firmly. Expanded clones get a size class; other rows say once, few or many, or leave the size out.

V	size	D	J	CDR3	DNA
TRBV4-2	.	.	TRBJ2-7	CASSQESGDEQYF	TGTGCCAGCAGCCAAGAGAGTGGTGACGAGCAGTACTTC
TRBV28	.	.	TRBJ1-5	CASSLGGDWQPQHF	TGTGCCAGCAGTTTAGGGGGGGATTGGCAGCCCCAGCATTTT
TRBV29-1	.	.	TRBJ2-1	CSVGVDSSSYNEQFF	TGCAGCGTTGGGGTAGACTCCAGCTCCTACAATGAGCAGTTCTTC
TRBV28	.	TRBD1	TRBJ1-3	CASSLGAGEQGGFSGNTIYF	TGTGCCAGCAGCCTTGGGGCCGGGGAGCAGGGGGGTTTCTCTGGAAACACCATATATTTT
TRBV28	.	.	TRBJ1-1	CASTQAGRSEAFF	TGTGCCAGCACCCAAGCTGGCAGGAGTGAAGCTTTCTTT
TRBV27	.	TRBD2	TRBJ2-1	CASSLMSGRLPGDEQFF	TGTGCCAGCAGTTTAATGAGCGGGAGGCTACCTGGAGATGAGCAGTTCTTC
TRBV7-8	.	TRBD1	TRBJ1-3	CASSFQGAASGNTIYF	TGTGCCAGCAGCTTTCAGGGGGCTGCCTCTGGAAACACCATATATTTT
TRBV21-1	.	.	TRBJ2-3	CASSKPIAGSGGRALGTDTQYF	TGTGCCAGCAGCAAGCCAATCGCCGGGAGTGGCGGGAGGGCCCTCGGCACAGATACGCAGTATTTT
TRBV4-1	.	TRBD1	TRBJ2-1	CASSQDQVGTGYDEQFF	TGCGCCAGCAGCCAAGATCAGGTCGGGACAGGGTACGATGAGCAGTTCTTC
TRBV5-1	.	.	TRBJ1-6	CASSLDRGGAYSPLHF	TGCGCCAGCAGCTTGGATCGTGGGGGCGCATATTCACCCCTCCACTTT
TRBV30	.	.	TRBJ1-2	CAWSVIRGHYGYTF	TGTGCCTGGAGTGTAATCCGGGGTCATTATGGCTACACCTTC
TRBV5-4	.	.	TRBJ1-2	CASSLTGGGYTF	TGTGCCAGCAGCCTGACCGGAGGTGGCTACACCTTC
TRBV5-6	.	TRBD2	TRBJ2-1	CASSLLLAGDDEQFF	TGTGCCAGCAGCTTACTTCTAGCGGGAGATGATGAGCAGTTCTTC
TRBV6-6	.	.	TRBJ1-5	CASVPGSNQPQHF	TGTGCCAGCGTCCCGGGTAGCAATCAGCCCCAGCATTTT
TRBV4-1	.	TRBD1	TRBJ1-4	CASSQALTGVITNEKLFF	TGCGCCAGCAGCCAAGCGTTGACAGGGGTCATAACTAATGAAAAACTGTTTTTT
TRBV28	once	.	TRBJ1-5	CASSSPDSSNQPQHF	TGTGCCAGCAGTTCCCCGGACAGTAGCAATCAGCCCCAGCATTTT
TRBV11-2	.	.	TRBJ2-7	CASSSIRERSYEQYF	TGTGCCAGCAGCTCCATTCGGGAGAGGTCCTACGAGCAGTACTTC
TRBV6-4	few	.	TRBJ2-1	CASSDSTTSVQFF	TGTGCCAGCAGTGACTCGACTACTAGTGTGCAGTTCTTC
TRBV19	.	.	TRBJ2-1	CASSISNNEQFF	TGTGCCAGTAGTATCAGCAACAATGAGCAGTTCTTC
TRBV19	.	.	TRBJ1-5	CASNEGAGIQPQHF	TGTGCCAGTAACGAAGGGGCCGGGATTCAGCCCCAGCATTTT
TRBV27	.	.	TRBJ2-7	CASSTRPRNYEQYF	TGTGCCAGCAGCACTCGGCCTAGAAATTACGAGCAGTACTTC
TRBV24-1	.	.	TRBJ2-3	CATSDPKAASTDTQYF	TGTGCCACCAGTGATCCTAAAGCGGCCAGCACAGATACGCAGTATTTT
TRBV19	.	.	TRBJ1-1	CASKGFTYMNTEAFF	TGTGCCAGTAAGGGCTTCACCTACATGAACACTGAAGCTTTCTTT
TRBV3-1/TRBV3-2	.	TRBD2	TRBJ2-7	CASSQASGSGYEQYF	TGTGCCAGCAGCCAAGCAAGCGGGAGCGGGTACGAGCAGTACTTC
TRBV28	.	.	TRBJ1-3	CASSLNWGAIIGNTIYF	TGTGCCAGCAGTTTAAATTGGGGGGCGATTATTGGAAACACCATATATTTT
TRBV4-1	.	.	TRBJ2-1	CASSQETGQIYNEQFF	TGCGCCAGCAGCCAGGAGACAGGACAAATATACAATGAGCAGTTCTTC
TRBV28	.	.	TRBJ2-7	CASSSPSGLNYEQYF	TGTGCCAGCAGTTCACCCAGTGGGTTAAACTACGAGCAGTACTTC
TRBV30	.	.	TRBJ1-6	CAWTNRAYSPLHF	TGTGCCTGGACCAACAGGGCGTATTCACCCCTCCACTTT
TRBV4-1	.	.	TRBJ2-1	CASSSAGTALYNEQFF	TGCGCCAGCAGCTCGGCCGGGACGGCACTCTACAATGAGCAGTTCTTC
TRBV10-3	.	TRBD1	TRBJ1-1	CAISGQGARGTEAFF	TGTGCCATCAGTGGACAGGGGGCGAGGGGAACTGAAGCTTTCTTT
TRBV5-8	.	.	TRBJ2-1	CASSLFGYNEQFF	TGTGCCAGCAGCTTGTTCGGTTACAATGAGCAGTTCTTC
TRBV6-6	.	TRBD2	TRBJ2-7	CASTVAGSSYEQYF	TGTGCCAGCACGGTAGCGGGGAGCTCCTACGAGCAGTACTTC
TRBV19	.	.	TRBJ2-5	CASSADQAATQYF	TGTGCCAGTAGTGCCGATCAGGCTGCGACCCAGTACTTC
TRBV10-1	.	.	TRBJ2-7	CASSSTGEQYF	TGCGCCAGCAGTTCTACAGGGGAGCAGTACTTC
TRBV10-1	.	TRBD2	TRBJ2-3	CASSEFLGCSGRFCDTQYF	TGCGCCAGCAGTGAGTTCCTTGGGTGTAGCGGGAGATTTTGTGATACGCAGTATTTT
TRBV12-5	.	.	TRBJ2-2	CASGIGTSNTGELFF	TGTGCTAGTGGTATCGGGACTTCGAACACCGGGGAGCTGTTTTTT
TRBV6-5	.	.	TRBJ2-2	CAAPLTGELFF	TGTGCCGCCCCGCTAACCGGGGAGCTGTTTTTT
TRBV11-2	once	.	TRBJ2-2	CASSFGALGGELFF	TGTGCCAGCAGCTTTGGGGCTTTGGGCGGGGAGCTGTTTTTT
TRBV19	.	TRBD2	TRBJ2-7	CASTRTSGIYEQYF	TGTGCCAGCACACGGACTAGCGGGATTTACGAGCAGTACTTC
TRBV5-6	.	.	TRBJ2-2	CASSSDGAEIGELFF	TGTGCCAGCAGCTCAGACGGTGCTGAGATCGGGGAGCTGTTTTTT